Each of the 17 T cell receptor beta chains below was sequenced from the same sample in a study of identical twins. TCRdb reprocessed the 5' RACE reads with MiXCR, giving one entry per CDR3 protein. The sample has roughly 690,000 distinct CDR3 sequences, 20% to 25% seen once. The sample also formed part of further work on T cells expressing NK-cell markers.

Sequencing was done on a sample of PBMCs. These receptors were collected from a woman younger than 30 in good health.

This chain connects TRBV5-5 to TRBJ2-4; 7 nucleotides match TRBD1. From germline, CDR1 is SGHKS and CDR2 YYEKEE (reference sequence). J gave up 8 bases and V 0 bases, and 5 bases lay outside the gene matches. The CDR3 extends over 14 amino acids. The CDR3 DNA is TGTGCCAGCAGCTTGGAAGGGGGCAGTGACATTCAGTACTTC. Its protein product is CASSLEGGSDIQYF.

In its sample, this clonotype was seen a few times. V usage is TRBV12-3 or TRBV12-4 and J usage is TRBJ2-2; 9 bases are shared with TRBD2. Trimming at V came to 4 bases and at J to 4 bases, leaving 13 bases not matched to a gene. The CDR3 sequence is 18 residues long. CDR3 sequence (DNA): TGTGCCAGCAGTTCGCTACGGGGCGGGAGGGCCATCACCGGGGAGCTGTTTTTT. This encodes CASSSLRGGRAITGELFF.

This clonotype was counted ten times or more. The CDR3: CASSYYAETQYF. The CDR3 nucleotides read TGTGCCAGCAGTTACTATGCGGAGACCCAGTACTTC. J is TRBJ2-5 and V is TRBV6-2 or TRBV6-3, with D unclear. V lost 1 base, J lost 5 bases, and 5 bases lay in between. This CDR3 comprises 12 residues. CDR1 is MNHEY and CDR2 is SVGEGT in the germline V gene.

About this clonotype itself: The junction does not match germline at one end; this may be a read error. The chain has TRBV12-3 or TRBV12-4 and TRBJ1-1; D remains ambiguous. The CDR3 extends over 12 amino acids. The DNA of the CDR3 is TGTGCCAGCAGTTTAAGGAGAACTGAAGTTTTCTTT. Amino acids: CASSLRRTEVFF.

In this sample, this clonotype turned up many times. This sequence joins TRBV29-1 and TRBJ2-3; D perhaps matches TRBD2 (6 bases). Between the trimmed V and J ends, which lost 7 bases and 4 bases, there was a span of 18 bases. The CDR3 is made up of 14 amino acids. The germline CDR1 and CDR2 sequences are SQVTM and ANQGSEA. The CDR3 nucleotides read TGCAGCGCGCGCGCAGGGACTGGTCCAGATACGCAGTATTTT. Its protein is CSARAGTGPDTQYF.

The sample holds many counts of this clonotype. J is TRBJ2-5 and V is TRBV5-1, with D perhaps matching TRBD1 (6 bases). V shed 0 bases and J shed 3 bases, with 9 bases lying between them. The CDR3 is 14 amino acids. Germline V CDR1 and CDR2: SGHRS, YFSETQ. The CDR3 protein is CASSLGQAKETQYF. The CDR3 nucleotides are TGCGCCAGCAGCTTGGGACAGGCTAAAGAGACCCAGTACTTC.

There are a few counts of this clonotype. The chain combines TRBV4-2 with TRBJ2-1; 14 bases are shared with TRBD2. The germline gives CDR1 LGHNA, CDR2 YNFKEQ. V gave up 1 base and J gave up 9 bases; unmatched junction bases: 11. CDR3 length: 18 residues. Here the CDR3 DNA reads TGTGCCAGCAGCCAAGGGGTGACTAGCGGGGGGGCGAAAGGTGAGCAGTTCTTC. It is translated as CASSQGVTSGGAKGEQFF.

The V and J genes are TRBV4-1 and TRBJ2-1; tentatively, D is TRBD2 (7 bases). V lost 3 bases and J lost 4, with 19 bases in between. The CDR3 runs 17 residues. Germline V CDR1 and CDR2: MGHRA, YSYEKL. The CDR3 here is CASSHPWGLAEYNEQFF. The DNA for the CDR3 is TGCGCCAGCAGCCACCCTTGGGGGCTAGCGGAATACAATGAGCAGTTCTTC.

The rearrangement joins TRBV12-3 or TRBV12-4 to TRBJ2-3; the D is unclear. Trimming took 2 bases from V and 3 from J, leaving 9 bases between them. The CDR3 is 14 residues long. This CDR3 reads CASSLMSRTDTQYF. CDR3 nucleotide sequence: TGTGCCAGCAGTTTAATGAGCCGGACAGATACGCAGTATTTT.

The chain links TRBV5-5 to TRBJ2-5, with unresolved D. Germline CDR1 and CDR2: SGHKS and YYEKEE (reference sequence). Trimming pared 4 bases from V and 5 bases from J, leaving 15 bases between. The CDR3 runs to 14 residues. In DNA, the CDR3 is TGTGCCAGCAGCGACCTGTTACTCGGGGAGACCCAGTACTTC. Translated: CASSDLLLGETQYF.

The V and J genes are TRBV14 and TRBJ2-5; 11 bases are shared with TRBD2. The CDR3 has 16 residues. V trimming: 4 bases; J trimming: 2 bases; junction bases outside the gene matches: 6. Germline V lookup: CDR1 SGHDN, CDR2 FVKESK. The CDR3 DNA sequence: TGTGCCAGCAGCCGACTAGCGGGGCGATTTCAAGAGACCCAGTACTTC. Protein sequence: CASSRLAGRFQETQYF.

This clonotype was counted a few times. The chain links TRBV29-1 to TRBJ2-7, with TRBD1 identical over 9 bases. Germline CDR1 is SQVTM and CDR2 is ANQGSEA. The J segment lost 3 bases and the V segment lost 7 bases, leaving 13 bases of the junction unmatched. CDR3 size: 15 residues. CDR3 sequence: CSARTGVDLYYEQYF. The DNA for the CDR3 is TGCAGCGCTAGGACAGGGGTAGACCTGTACTACGAGCAGTACTTC.

This chain links TRBV2 with TRBJ2-1, with D uncertain. Germline V gene data show CDR1 as SNHLY and CDR2 as FYNNEI. The V end was cut by 7 bases, the J end by 0 bases, with 13 bases between. This CDR3 has 15 residues. The CDR3 DNA follows: TGTGCCAGCAACGGGCCCATGAGCTCCTACAATGAGCAGTTCTTC. Translating gives CASNGPMSSYNEQFF.

The chain uses TRBV6-5 and TRBJ2-1; D ambiguous. V lost 6 bases and J lost 4, with 16 bases in between. CDR3 length: 15 amino acids. CDR1 and CDR2 from the germline V gene are MNHEY and SVGAGI. The CDR3 protein is CASRHSVEPYNEQFF. Here the CDR3 DNA reads TGTGCCAGCAGACACTCGGTCGAGCCGTACAATGAGCAGTTCTTC.

The chain's CDR3 is CASSWVTNEQFF. The DNA of the CDR3 is TGTGCCAGCAGTTGGGTTACCAATGAGCAGTTCTTC. The chain joins TRBV12-3 or TRBV12-4 to TRBJ2-1; D gene uncertain. Between the trimmed V and J ends, which lost 4 bases and 6 bases, there was a span of 7 bases. The CDR3 spans 12 residues.

V gene TRBV7-9 combines with J gene TRBJ2-3, with a tentative D call TRBD1 (6 bases). Trimming left V 5 bases short and J 6 bases short, with 18 bases between. This CDR3 is built from 15 residues. Germline CDR1 is SEHNR and CDR2 is FQNEAQ (reference sequence). The CDR3 reads CASSQRQADGDTQYF. CDR3 nucleotide sequence: TGTGCCAGCAGCCAAAGACAGGCCGACGGGGATACGCAGTATTTT.

This clonotype was observed a handful of times. The chain couples TRBV5-1 to TRBJ2-5, with 7 bases matching TRBD1. V shed 4 bases, J shed 5 bases, and the junction held 14 bases outside the gene matches. Germline loops: CDR1 SGHRS, CDR2 YFSETQ. The CDR3 is 16 amino acids. The DNA for the CDR3 is TGCGCCAGCAGCCTAGGCCTCAGGGGGTGGTTCGAGACCCAGTACTTC. It yields the protein CASSLGLRGWFETQYF.